This TCR beta chain was recorded in a study of blood T cells in healthy people across ages (dated by TCRdb to between 2014 and 2017). Context from the whole study: In model experiments, template switching captured roughly one uniquely barcoded TCR beta cDNA molecule for every two T cells. Age-related changes in TCR beta repertoire diversity were measured in the study by deep sequencing normalized with unique cDNA molecular identifiers. Four age groups were formed from the donors: young (average approximately 15 years), middle-aged (around 41), aged (62) and long-lived (roughly 81). Two additional independent replicas of 1 million unique cDNA reads from the same blood draw were analyzed for two donors (one aged 18 to 30 and one aged 80 or older). Results and caveats for the whole study, not just this receptor: There was a strong correlation between observed TCR beta diversity and the percentage of naive T cells measured by flow cytometry. As age increased, observed TCR beta diversity per million T cells dropped in a roughly linear way, and a significant reduction was already evident by age about 36. Estimates of total diversity based on one million sequenced T cells were regarded as lower bounds and as underestimates. Compared with the aged group, the long-lived group had more naive CD4+ T cells, fewer expanded clones and increased TCR diversity, suggesting age selection. Bulk unsorted PBMC profiling prevented conclusive comparison of naive and antigen-experienced compartments. Because donor CMV infection status was unknown, age-related changes in expanded clonotypes were potentially confounded.

The CDR3 goes from the cysteine to the phenylalanine over 13 residues. Only the CDR3 region is kept as DNA, spanning 39 bases read in frame from base 1. Between the V and J ends, shortened by 1 base and 8 bases respectively, the junction contains 9 bases. Per the germline V gene, SGHDN is the CDR1 and FVKESK is the CDR2. The donors were 40 or so Caucasian individuals from Russia, aged 6 to 90 years, who were systemically healthy. Ten milliliters of peripheral blood were collected from each donor into EDTA-treated Vacutainer tubes. Ficoll-Paque density-gradient centrifugation was used to isolate PBMCs, with at least 6.5 million obtained per sample. Total RNA was extracted from PBMCs with Trizol reagent, with at least 5.5 micrograms obtained per sample. For every donor, flow cytometry on a PBMC aliquot measured the percentage of naive CD45RAhigh/CD27high T cells. The receptor library was made with 5' RACE. Sequencing took place on an Illumina HiSeq 2500. The second PCR ran for about 6 to 11 cycles and used a J-beta primer mix along with a sample-barcoded 5' primer. A template-switch 5' adaptor carrying 12 random nucleotides introduced a unique molecular identifier onto each TCR beta cDNA molecule. At least 2.5 million CDR3-containing paired-end reads were obtained from each sample. The Mint cDNA synthesis kit, primed by a TRBC-specific oligonucleotide, was used to synthesize first-strand cDNA from all RNA. After uracil-DNA glycosylase treatment, a first 18-cycle PCR used universal primers M1SS and BC2_uni_R on all cDNA. The authors' analysis ran thus. For normalization, 1 million high-quality reads, each with a distinct molecular identifier, were randomly selected from each sample. Instead of being binned into consensus sequences, reads with shared molecular identifiers were discarded. MiTCR, set to a Q25 quality threshold and the strictest error-elimination algorithm, was used for CDR3 identification, clonotype clustering and error correction. A nonparametric unseen species model using Euler transformation provided a lower-bound estimate of total TCR beta diversity. The public reads were reprocessed in TCRdb via fastp at Q25 and MiXCR, keeping in-frame beta chains. Identical CDR3 proteins give one entry, which carries the most common genes and DNA. TCRdb, not the authors, supplied the V and J calls. This sample has approximately 960,000 distinct CDR3 sequences in its table, and about 28% of those were observed once. The ten top clones hold about 10% of the sample.

With regard to this clonotype: The antigen it recognizes is unknown. Within one base of it there is no much larger clone, and no base qualities were kept.

The same data also went into a second study, on T cells of mothers and their children. From the second report: The donors were nine systemically healthy Caucasian individuals, made up of three mothers and their six children. cDNA synthesis used all of the extracted RNA, with roughly 1.5 ug of RNA in each 15 ul reaction. In the second PCR, sample barcodes and 2-4 random nucleotides were introduced via the M1S primer. More than 8 million TCR beta CDR3 reads were obtained from each mother, and some 3 million reads were obtained from each child. Thymic selection similarly shapes TCR recombination output in related and unrelated pairs, with minor effect from inherited differences. Related mother-child pairs always showed normalized repertoire overlap that was slightly higher than in unrelated mother-child pairs, though the difference was never significant. Persistent microchimeric T cell clones were not detected, at a sensitivity of approximately 98 clones per million clonotypes. To look for features that set related mother-child pairs apart from unrelated individuals, the researchers ran deep NGS to compare the TCR beta repertoires of mothers and children. On average, the children were roughly 11 +/- 4 years old, while the mothers were about 40 +/- 4 years old. After adapter ligation with NEBNext reagents, the libraries were sequenced on Illumina HiSeq 2000 with 100+100 nt paired-end reads. Mother and child libraries were prepared a month apart and sequenced in separate runs to prevent cross-contamination. For each donor, between roughly 450,000 and 2,300,000 distinct TCR beta clonotypes were identified. Naive TCR beta clonotypes were estimated from low-frequency clonotypes matched to each donor's FACS-determined naive share, without sorting.

The sample consisted of blood. The sequence came from a middle-aged woman in good health. The chain is encoded by TRBV14 joined to TRBJ2-1; no confident D gene assignment can be made. The bases read TGTGCCAGCAGCCAAGTAGTAAGCTATGAGCAGTTCTTC. Translation gives CASSQVVSYEQFF.